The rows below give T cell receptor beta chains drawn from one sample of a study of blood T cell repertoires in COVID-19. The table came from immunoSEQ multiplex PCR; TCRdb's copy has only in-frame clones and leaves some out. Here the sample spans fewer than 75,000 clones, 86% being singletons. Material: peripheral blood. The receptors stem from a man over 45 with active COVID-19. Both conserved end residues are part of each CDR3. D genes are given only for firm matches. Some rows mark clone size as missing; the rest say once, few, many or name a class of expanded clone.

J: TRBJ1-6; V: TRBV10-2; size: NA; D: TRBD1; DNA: TGCGCCAGCACCCTGGGACAGGGTATTAGTTCACCCCTCCACTTT; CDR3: CASTLGQGISSPLHF
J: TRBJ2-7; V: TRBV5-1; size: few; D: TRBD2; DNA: TGCGCCAGCAGCCTCCAGGGGCGCGGGGGGTCCTACGAGCAGTACTTC; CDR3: CASSLQGRGGSYEQYF
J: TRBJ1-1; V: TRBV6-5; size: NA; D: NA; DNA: TGTGCCAGCTCAGGGCAGATGAACACTGAAGCTTTCTTT; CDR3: CASSGQMNTEAFF
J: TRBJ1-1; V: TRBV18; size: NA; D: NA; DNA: TGTGCCAGCTCACTCACAAAGGACATGCAGGGGACTGAAGCTTTCTTT; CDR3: CASSLTKDMQGTEAFF
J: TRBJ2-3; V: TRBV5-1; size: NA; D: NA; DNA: TGCGCCAGCAGCTTGGAGGGGACGCAGTATTTT; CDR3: CASSLEGTQYF
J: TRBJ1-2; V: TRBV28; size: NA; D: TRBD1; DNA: TGTGCCAGCAGTTTTCTCGCAGGGGGAAGTTTTTGGGTGCGAGGGGGCTACACCTTC; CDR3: CASSFLAGGSFWVRGGYTF
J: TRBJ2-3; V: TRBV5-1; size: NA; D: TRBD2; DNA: TGCGCCAGCAGCTTGGGCGGGGGTTCCACAGATACGCAGTATTTT; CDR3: CASSLGGGSTDTQYF
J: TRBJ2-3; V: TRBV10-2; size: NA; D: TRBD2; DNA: TGCGCCAGCAGTGAGGCCCTAGCGGCTAGCACAGATACGCAGTATTTT; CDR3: CASSEALAASTDTQYF
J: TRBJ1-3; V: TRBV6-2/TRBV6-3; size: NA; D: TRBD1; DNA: TGTGCCAGCAGGTACAGGGGGACTGGAAACACCATATATTTT; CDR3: CASRYRGTGNTIYF
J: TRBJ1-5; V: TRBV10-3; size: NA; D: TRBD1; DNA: TGTGCCATCAGTGACCTTGGACAGGGGGCAGGGCAGCCCCAGCATTTT; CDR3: CAISDLGQGAGQPQHF
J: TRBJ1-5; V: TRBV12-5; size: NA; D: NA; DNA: TGTGCTAGTGGTTTGGAACAGGCATTTAATCAGCCCCAGCATTTT; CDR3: CASGLEQAFNQPQHF
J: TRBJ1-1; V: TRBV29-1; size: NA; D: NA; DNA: TGCAGCGTTGATGTCGCCGGGGAAGCTTTCTTT; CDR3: CSVDVAGEAFF
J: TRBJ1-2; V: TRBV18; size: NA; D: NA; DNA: TGTGCCAGCTCACCATCTGCGTCTAACTATGGCTACACCTTC; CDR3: CASSPSASNYGYTF
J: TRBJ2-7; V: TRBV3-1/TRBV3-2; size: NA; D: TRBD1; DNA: TGTGCCAGCAGCTCCAGGGGGAATGGCGAGCAGTACTTC; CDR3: CASSSRGNGEQYF
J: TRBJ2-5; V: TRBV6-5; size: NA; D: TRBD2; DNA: TGTGCCAGCAGTTATGGTAGCGGGGGGGCCGGGGAGACCCAGTACTTC; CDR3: CASSYGSGGAGETQYF
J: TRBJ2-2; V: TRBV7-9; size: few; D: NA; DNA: TGTGCCAGCAGCTTAGCAGGGCGGGATGCCGGGGAGCTGTTTTTT; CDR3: CASSLAGRDAGELFF
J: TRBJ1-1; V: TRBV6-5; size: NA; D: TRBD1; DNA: TGTGCCAGCAGCAGGACAGGGGGGAGAGCTTTCTTT; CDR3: CASSRTGGRAFF
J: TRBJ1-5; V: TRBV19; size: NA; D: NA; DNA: TGTGCCAGCCGGAATGGGGGCTATCAGCCCCAGCATTTT; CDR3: CASRNGGYQPQHF
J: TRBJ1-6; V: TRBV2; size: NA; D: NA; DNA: TGTGCCAGCAGTGAAACCCCCACAGCCAATTCACCCCTCCACTTT; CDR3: CASSETPTANSPLHF
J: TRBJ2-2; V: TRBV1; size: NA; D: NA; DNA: TGCACCAGCAGCCCCTCTCAGGGACAGATAAGAGACGGGGAGCTGTTTTTT; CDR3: CTSSPSQGQIRDGELFF
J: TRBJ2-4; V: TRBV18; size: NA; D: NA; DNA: TGTGCCAGCTCACCACTAGAAAACATTCAGTACTTC; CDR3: CASSPLENIQYF
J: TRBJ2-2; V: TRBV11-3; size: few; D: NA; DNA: TGTGCCAGCAGCTCCACTATAAACCCGAACACCGGGGAGCTGTTTTTT; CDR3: CASSSTINPNTGELFF
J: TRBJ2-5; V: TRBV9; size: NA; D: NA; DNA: TGTGCCAGCAGCCTTAAGACAGGCCTCGTAGGAGAGACCCAGTACTTC; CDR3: CASSLKTGLVGETQYF
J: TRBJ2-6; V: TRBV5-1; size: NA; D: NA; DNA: TGCGCCAGCATGCCTCGGCAGGCTGGGGCCAACGTCCTGACTTTC; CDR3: CASMPRQAGANVLTF
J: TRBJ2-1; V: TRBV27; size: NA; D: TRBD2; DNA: TGTGCCAGCAGTTCCCCGGTAGCTAGCGGGGGGATCAATGAGCAGTTCTTC; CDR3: CASSSPVASGGINEQFF
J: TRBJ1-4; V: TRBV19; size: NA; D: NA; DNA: TGTGCCAGTACGTCGGACACCAAGGAAAAACTGTTTTTT; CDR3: CASTSDTKEKLFF
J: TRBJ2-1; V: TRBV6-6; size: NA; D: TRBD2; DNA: TGTGCCAGCATGAACGGCGGGGCTAGCGGGAGCTATGAGCAGTTCTTC; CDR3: CASMNGGASGSYEQFF
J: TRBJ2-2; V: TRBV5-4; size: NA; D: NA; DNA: TGTGCCAGCAACCTTGGGGGGAGGAACACCGGGGAGCTGTTTTTT; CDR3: CASNLGGRNTGELFF